A single sample gave rise to the 19 T cell receptor beta chains below, sequenced in a study of beta chain features in type 1 diabetes. For these receptors, no antigen is known. Expressed TCRB transcripts were sequenced because the isolated RNA had all been reverse transcribed beforehand. TCRdb's table, derived via immunoSEQ multiplex PCR, lists solely in-frame clones and lacks some. The repertoire holds about 280,000 clones, with 14% to 15% as singletons. Study-level findings and limits: The study found moderately but significantly shorter TCRB CDR3s in all four CD4+ subsets of Type 1 diabetes patients.

Sequenced input: naive CD4+ T cells from blood. The origin of the receptors is a man younger than 30 with type 1 diabetes.

In its sample, this clone was seen a few times. The chain is built from TRBV29-1 and TRBJ2-5; possible D gene TRBD2, 5 bases. The CDR3 has 15 residues. V lost 5 bases to trimming and J lost 2 bases, with 18 bases between them. Germline loops: CDR1 SQVTM, CDR2 ANQGSEA. CDR3 region: CSVPVPGRRQETQYF. The DNA for the CDR3 is TGCAGCGTTCCCGTGCCCGGGCGGAGGCAAGAGACCCAGTACTTC. The full variable domain, its missing parts supplied by reference TRBV29-1 and TRBJ2-5, is SAVISQKPSRDICQRGTSLTIQCQVDSQVTMMFWYRQQPGQSLTLIATANQGSEATYESGFVIDKFPISRPNLTFSTLTVSNMSPEDSSIYLCSVPVPGRRQETQYFGPGTRLLVL.

This clone was detected only a few times. The genes are TRBV7-9 and TRBJ2-7; tentative D call: TRBD2 (6 bases). Trimming took 1 base from V and 5 from J, leaving 6 bases between them. This CDR3 has 12 residues. Germline assignment: CDR1 SEHNR and CDR2 FQNEAQ (reference sequence). CDR3 sequence: CASSLGGDEQYF. In DNA, the CDR3 is TGTGCCAGCAGCTTAGGGGGGGACGAGCAGTACTTC.

This clone turned up a few times. This sequence joins TRBV5-1 and TRBJ2-7, with 7 nucleotides matching TRBD2. This CDR3 has 14 residues. Germline assignment: CDR1 SGHRS and CDR2 YFSETQ. V shed 4 bases, J shed 5 bases, and the junction held 9 bases outside the gene matches. The CDR3 loop is CASSSYSGTNEQYF. The CDR3, as DNA: TGCGCCAGCAGCAGCTACTCCGGGACTAACGAGCAGTACTTC.

The chain carries TRBV27 and TRBJ1-2, with 7 bases identical to TRBD1. Germline V gives CDR1 MNHEY, CDR2 SMNVEV (reference sequence). The CDR3 loop spans 15 amino acids. V was clipped by 5 bases and J by 5 bases; unmatched bases: 11. This chain's CDR3 is CASSPRTGDRYGYTF. The CDR3 bases are TGTGCCAGCAGTCCCAGAACAGGGGATAGGTATGGCTACACCTTC.

This clone was found a few times. The V call is TRBV30, the J call TRBJ1-1; 10 positions match TRBD1. V trimming: 2 bases; J trimming: 5 bases; junction bases outside the gene matches: 5. The germline V gene encodes CDR1 GTSNPN and CDR2 SVGIG (reference sequence). CDR3 length equals 14 residues. For the CDR3, the DNA is TGTGCCTGGAGTTGGACAGGGGGTTGGACTGAAGCTTTCTTT. Encoded protein: CAWSWTGGWTEAFF.

The chain recombines TRBV7-2 with TRBJ2-3; D is ambiguous. Germline CDR1 is SGHTA and CDR2 is FQGNSA. The CDR3 spans 14 residues. V shed 1 base and J shed 5 bases, with 10 bases lying between them. CDR3 coding DNA: TGTGCCAGCAGCTTAGTAGCTGGCCGAGATACGCAGTATTTT. Residues: CASSLVAGRDTQYF.

In this sample, this clone turned up a few times. The genes are TRBV30 and TRBJ2-7, with 10 bases that match TRBD1. The CDR3 contains 13 residues. From germline, CDR1 is GTSNPN and CDR2 SVGIG (reference sequence). V shed 5 bases, J shed 5 bases, and the junction held 6 bases outside the gene matches. The CDR3 loop reads CAWQGTGDHEQYF. In DNA, the CDR3 is TGTGCCTGGCAGGGGACAGGGGACCACGAGCAGTACTTC.

V and J are TRBV9 and TRBJ2-3; the D gene is possibly TRBD1 (5 bases). In germline, CDR1 is SGDLS, CDR2 YYNGEE. Trimming removed 5 bases from V and 5 bases from J, with 9 bases in between. This CDR3 has 12 residues. Here the CDR3 reads CASSGAGDTQYF. The CDR3 DNA is TGTGCCAGCAGTGGGGCTGGAGATACGCAGTATTTT.

V gene TRBV6-1 combines with J gene TRBJ1-5; the D is unclear. CDR1 is MNHNS and CDR2 is SASEGT in the germline V gene. The ends were cut back, 5 bases at V and 5 bases at J, with 7 bases in the middle. The CDR3 spans 12 residues. CDR3 amino acids: CASSNGYQPQHF. As DNA, the CDR3 is TGTGCCAGCAGTAACGGGTATCAGCCCCAGCATTTT.

The chain employs TRBV4-3 and TRBJ2-3, with 10 bases that match TRBD2. The germline V gene encodes CDR1 LGHNA and CDR2 YSLEER. The CDR3 spans 17 residues. V gave up 0 bases and J gave up 3 bases; unmatched junction bases: 6. DNA for the CDR3: TGCGCCAGCAGCCAAGATGGTAGCGGGGGGTCTACAGATACGCAGTATTTT. Protein sequence: CASSQDGSGGSTDTQYF.

On this clone: Other nucleotide sequences in the sample specify the same CDR3. The chain uses TRBV28 and TRBJ1-1; no reliable D call. CDR1 and CDR2 from the germline V gene are MDHEN and SYDVKM. This CDR3 spans 11 amino acids. Trimming took off 8 bases at V and 3 bases at J, with 7 bases between the two ends. CDR3 residues: CASRRDTEAFF. The DNA for the CDR3 is TGTGCCAGCCGCCGGGACACTGAAGCTTTCTTT.

This chain links TRBV7-9 with TRBJ2-7, with 9 bases that match TRBD2. The CDR3 has 15 amino acids. Germline CDR1 is SEHNR and CDR2 is FQNEAQ (reference sequence). Germline trimming cut 0 bases from V and 5 bases from J; bases unmatched to any gene: 5. The DNA of the CDR3 is TGTGCCAGCAGCTTAGCAGTTAGCGGGAGCCACGAGCAGTACTTC. Its translation is CASSLAVSGSHEQYF.

This clone has only a few counts. The rearrangement joins TRBV27 to TRBJ1-2, with 8 nucleotides matching TRBD1. The CDR3 extends over 14 amino acids. The J segment lost 4 bases and the V segment lost 4 bases, leaving 5 bases of the junction unmatched. From germline, CDR1 is MNHEY and CDR2 SMNVEV (reference sequence). The CDR3 sequence: CASSSRTGPYGYTF. The DNA of the CDR3 is TGTGCCAGCAGTTCTCGGACAGGGCCCTATGGCTACACCTTC.

The sample holds a few counts of this clone. The chain combines TRBV10-3 with TRBJ2-1, with a possible D match to TRBD1 (6 bases). Looked up from germline, CDR1 is ENHRY and CDR2 is SYGVKD. V gave up 10 bases and J gave up 5 bases, with 15 bases separating them. The length of the CDR3 is 13 residues. The CDR3 DNA reads TGTGCCACCGGGGAACAGGGTCACAATGAGCAGTTCTTC. It is translated as CATGEQGHNEQFF.

The rearrangement uses TRBV29-1 and TRBJ2-5; 7 bases are shared with TRBD1. Germline loops: CDR1 SQVTM, CDR2 ANQGSEA. The CDR3 sequence is 14 residues long. Trimming took 4 bases from V and 5 from J; bases not matched to a gene: 10. CDR3 sequence reads: CSVVLQGKMETQYF. DNA for the CDR3: TGCAGCGTTGTTCTACAGGGGAAGATGGAGACCCAGTACTTC.

V usage is TRBV7-8 and J usage is TRBJ2-7; the match to TRBD1 covers 9 bases. Germline V lookup: CDR1 SGHVS, CDR2 FQNEAQ. V was clipped by 4 bases and J by 4 bases; unmatched bases: 8. This CDR3 is built from 15 residues. CDR3 sequence: CASSSRGTGSYEQYF. The DNA of the CDR3 is TGTGCCAGCAGCTCGAGGGGGACAGGGTCTTACGAGCAGTACTTC.

The gene calls are TRBV29-1 and TRBJ1-2; 8 bases fit TRBD1. V shed 1 base and J 4 bases; nucleotides not matched to a gene: 11. Germline V gene data show CDR1 as SQVTM and CDR2 as ANQGSEA. This CDR3 region has 16 residues. The CDR3 nucleotides are TGCAGCGTTGAAGGGGCCCCCGGGCAGGGGGCCTATGGCTACACCTTC. Protein product: CSVEGAPGQGAYGYTF.

The chain combines TRBV6-6 with TRBJ2-3; D not resolved. Looked up from germline, CDR1 is MNHNY and CDR2 is SVGAGI (reference sequence). Trimming removed 7 bases at V and 9 bases at J, with 17 bases between. This CDR3 has 13 residues. CDR3 DNA: TGTGCCAGCACCTACGTATTACGCCACACGCAGTATTTT. Translating gives CASTYVLRHTQYF.

The rearrangement joins TRBV10-3 to TRBJ2-1; the match to TRBD2 covers 13 bases. The germline CDR1 and CDR2 sequences are ENHRY and SYGVKD. The trim removed 10 bases at V and 0 bases at J, leaving 6 bases unmatched. The CDR3 loop spans 16 amino acids. The CDR3, as DNA: TGTGCCACGGGACTAGCGGGGTTCCGCTCCTACAATGAGCAGTTCTTC. This translates into CATGLAGFRSYNEQFF.